This T cell receptor beta chain was profiled in a study of T cell repertoires in cytomegalovirus infection. From the reads, TCRdb called clonotypes with MiXCR, one entry per CDR3 protein. Here the sample spans under 120,000 distinct CDR3 sequences, under 55% being singletons. A remark on this clonotype: What it binds is unknown.

V was pared by 8 bases and J by 1 base, with 14 bases between. This CDR3 contains 15 residues. The V gene's germline CDR1 is SGHVS and CDR2 FQNEAQ. Overall study results and limits: Frequencies of public TCR beta families were cumulated, and this identified carriers of CMV plus the relevant HLA. HLA-C-restricted CMV-specific TCR beta clonotypes were dominant in the ex vivo response.

The sequencing here drew on CD8+ T cells from cultured PBMCs, taken from culture after CMV antigen stimulation. The receptor was isolated from a human donor in good health (CMV status not recorded). Some clones in this sample may be carry-over from other donors' samples. The chain carries TRBV7-8 and TRBJ1-4, with no clear D. CDR3 loop: CASGAQDRTNEKLFF. The DNA of the CDR3 is TGTGCCAGCGGCGCGCAGGACCGAACTAATGAAAAACTGTTTTTT.